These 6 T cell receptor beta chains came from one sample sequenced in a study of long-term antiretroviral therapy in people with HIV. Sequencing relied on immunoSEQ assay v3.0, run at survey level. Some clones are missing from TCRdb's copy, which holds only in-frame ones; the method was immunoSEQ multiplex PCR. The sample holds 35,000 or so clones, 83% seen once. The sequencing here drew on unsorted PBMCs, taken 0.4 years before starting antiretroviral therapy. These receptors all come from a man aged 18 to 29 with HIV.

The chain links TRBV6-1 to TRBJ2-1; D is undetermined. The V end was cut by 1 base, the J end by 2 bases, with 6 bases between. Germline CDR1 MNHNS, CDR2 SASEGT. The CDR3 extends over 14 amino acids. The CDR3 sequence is CASSEGPTYNEQFF. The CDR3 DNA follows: TGTGCCAGCAGTGAAGGCCCGACCTACAATGAGCAGTTCTTC.

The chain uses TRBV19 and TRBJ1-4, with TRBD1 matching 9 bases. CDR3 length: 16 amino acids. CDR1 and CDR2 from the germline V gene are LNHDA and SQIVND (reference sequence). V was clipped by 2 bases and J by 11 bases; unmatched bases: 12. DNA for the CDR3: TGTGCCAGTAGTATATCGGGGGCACAGGGGGCTCGGAAACTGTTTTTT. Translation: CASSISGAQGARKLFF.

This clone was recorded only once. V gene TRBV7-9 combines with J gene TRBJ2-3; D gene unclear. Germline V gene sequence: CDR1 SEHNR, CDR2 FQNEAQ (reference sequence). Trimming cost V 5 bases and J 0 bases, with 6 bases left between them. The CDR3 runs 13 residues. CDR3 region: CASSTSSTDTQYF. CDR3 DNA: TGTGCCAGCAGCACGAGTAGCACAGATACGCAGTATTTT.

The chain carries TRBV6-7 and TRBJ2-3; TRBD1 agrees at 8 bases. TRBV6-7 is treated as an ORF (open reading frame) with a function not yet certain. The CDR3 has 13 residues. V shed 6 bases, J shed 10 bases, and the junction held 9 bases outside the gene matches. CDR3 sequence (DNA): TGTGCCAGCAGCTGCCCCGGACAGGGCGCGCAGTATTTT. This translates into CASSCPGQGAQYF.

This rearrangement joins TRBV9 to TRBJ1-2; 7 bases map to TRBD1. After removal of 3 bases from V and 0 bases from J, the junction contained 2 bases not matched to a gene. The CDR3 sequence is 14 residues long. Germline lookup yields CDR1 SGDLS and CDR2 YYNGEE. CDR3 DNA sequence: TGTGCCAGCAGCGCCGGGACAGCTAACTATGGCTACACCTTC. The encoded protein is CASSAGTANYGYTF. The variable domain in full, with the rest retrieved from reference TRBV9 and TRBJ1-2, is DSGVTQTPKHLITATGQRVTLRCSPRSGDLSVYWYQQSLDQGLQFLIQYYNGEERAKGNILERFSAQQFPDLHSELNLSSLELGDSALYFCASSAGTANYGYTFGSGTRLTVV.

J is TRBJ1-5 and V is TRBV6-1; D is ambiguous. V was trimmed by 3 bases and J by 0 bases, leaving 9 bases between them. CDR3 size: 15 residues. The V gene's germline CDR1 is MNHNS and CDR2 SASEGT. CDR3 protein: CASSDSLNSNQPQHF. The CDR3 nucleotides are TGTGCCAGCAGTGACTCGTTGAATAGCAATCAGCCCCAGCATTTT.